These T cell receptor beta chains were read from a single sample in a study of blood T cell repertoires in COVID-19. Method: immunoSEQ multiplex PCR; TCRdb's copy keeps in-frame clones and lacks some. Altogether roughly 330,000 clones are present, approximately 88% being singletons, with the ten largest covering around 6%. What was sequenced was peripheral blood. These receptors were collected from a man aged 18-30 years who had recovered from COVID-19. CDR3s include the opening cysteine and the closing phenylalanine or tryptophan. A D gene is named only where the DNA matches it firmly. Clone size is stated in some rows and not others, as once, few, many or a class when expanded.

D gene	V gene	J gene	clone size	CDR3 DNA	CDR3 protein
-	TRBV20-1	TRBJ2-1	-	TGCAGTGCTCCCGCCCGGAGAGAGCAGTTCTTC	CSAPARREQFF
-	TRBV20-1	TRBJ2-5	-	TGCAGTGCTAGTCTGGCGGGGCAGACCCAGTACTTC	CSASLAGQTQYF
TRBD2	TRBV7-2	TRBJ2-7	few	TGTGCCAGCAGCTTCCGACTAGCGGGGGCTCTCGAGCAGTACTTC	CASSFRLAGALEQYF
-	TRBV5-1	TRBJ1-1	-	TGCGCCAGCAGCTTGGTAGGCAGGGGAAGTTTGGGGAACACTGAAGCTTTCTTT	CASSLVGRGSLGNTEAFF
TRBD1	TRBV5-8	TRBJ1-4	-	TGTGCCAGCAGCTCGGGACAGGGGAGAGAAAAACTGTTTTTT	CASSSGQGREKLFF
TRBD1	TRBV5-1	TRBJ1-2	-	TGCGCCAGCAGCTTGGGTGACAGGGGGCAAGGCTACACCTTC	CASSLGDRGQGYTF
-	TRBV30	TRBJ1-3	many	TGTGCCTGGAGTGTGCTTACAGGGATTGGAAACACCATATATTTT	CAWSVLTGIGNTIYF
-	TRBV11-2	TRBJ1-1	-	TGTGCCAGCAGCTACCAGGTCGGCCGGAACACTGAAGCTTTCTTT	CASSYQVGRNTEAFF
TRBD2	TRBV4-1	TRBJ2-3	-	TGCGCCAGCAGCCAAGTGGGACTAGGAAGCACAGATACGCAGTATTTT	CASSQVGLGSTDTQYF
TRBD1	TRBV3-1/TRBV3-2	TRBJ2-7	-	TGTGCCAGCAGCACCCCCGGGACAGCTTACGAGCAGTACTTC	CASSTPGTAYEQYF
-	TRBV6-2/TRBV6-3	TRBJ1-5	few	TGTGCCAGCACCCCGACTGTTAGCAATCAGCCCCAGCATTTT	CASTPTVSNQPQHF
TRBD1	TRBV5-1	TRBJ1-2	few	TGCGCCAGCAGCCTGGGACAGCGAGATAAAGGCGTCTATGGCTACACCTTC	CASSLGQRDKGVYGYTF
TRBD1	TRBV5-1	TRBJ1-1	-	TGCGCCAGCAGCTCGGGGGACAGGAAGAACACTGAAGCTTTCTTT	CASSSGDRKNTEAFF
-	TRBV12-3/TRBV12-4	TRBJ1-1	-	TGTGCCAGCAGCATTGCCAGAGAAGCTTTCTTT	CASSIAREAFF